What follows describes a single T cell receptor beta chain. Its antigen is as yet unknown. This entry belongs to a study of response to subunit inactivated influenza vaccine. General observations from the study: Researchers suggested that each seasonal influenza vaccination recruits few new T cells.

V lost 4 bases to trimming and J lost 6 bases; unmatched junction nucleotides: 5. The length of the CDR3 is 15 residues. Germline-derived CDR1 and CDR2 are MNHEY and SVGEGT. Each CDR3 protein is one row after TCRdb ran MiXCR on the RT-PCR reads. The sample carries about 180,000 distinct CDR3 sequences, about 10% recorded once. The V call is TRBV6-2 or TRBV6-3, the J call TRBJ2-2, with TRBD1 matching over 10 bases. The clonotype was recovered from a man aged 50-75 years who received an inactivated influenza vaccine. Sequenced here: CD8+ T cells sorted from PBMCs, sampled 23 months after vaccination. The CDR3 nucleotides read TGTGCCAGCAGTTTCTTCGGGACAGGGGCCGGGGAGCTGTTTTTT. It translates to CASSFFGTGAGELFF.